These 21 T cell receptor beta chains came from one sample sequenced in a study of shared clonotypes between healthy human individuals. CD45RO negativity and positive selection for CCR7 defined naive CD8 cells, a population that excluded terminally differentiated effector memory CD45RA+ cells. Produced via immunoSEQ multiplex PCR; TCRdb's table is partial and in-frame only. The data hold roughly 2,000,000 clones, with roughly 94% observed a single time. The sequencing sample was made of naive CD8+ T cells sorted from blood. Receptor source: a man between 18 and 35 years old in good health.

Remarks on this clone: The same CDR3 also results from other DNA sequences found in this sample. CDR3 bases: TGTGCCAGCAGCTTGTCAGGGGATACGCAGTATTTT. Its translation is CASSLSGDTQYF. The gene calls are TRBV5-6 and TRBJ2-3; D may be TRBD1 (5 bases). V was clipped by 1 base and J by 6 bases, with 6 bases between them. Germline CDR1 reads SGHDT; CDR2 reads YYEEEE. CDR3 length: 12 amino acids.

A single count supports this clone. J is TRBJ1-3 and V is TRBV9; perhaps TRBD1 as D (5 bases). CDR3 length equals 16 residues. Between the trimmed V and J ends, which lost 3 bases and 0 bases, there was a span of 13 bases. Per germline, CDR1 SGDLS and CDR2 YYNGEE. CDR3 DNA: TGTGCCAGCAGCGCCGGGGCTCGGAACTCTGGAAACACCATATATTTT. Residues: CASSAGARNSGNTIYF.

The chain combines TRBV5-6 with TRBJ1-2; perhaps TRBD1 as D (5 bases). CDR1 is SGHDT and CDR2 is YYEEEE in the germline V gene. The V gene lost 4 bases and the J gene lost 4 bases, with 11 bases spanning the gap. CDR3 length equals 13 residues. The CDR3 nucleotides read TGTGCCAGCAGCAAAGGTGGGGGCTATGGCTACACCTTC. Translating gives CASSKGGGYGYTF.

The chain recombines TRBV7-9 with TRBJ2-7; 7 bases line up with TRBD1. Germline V lookup: CDR1 SEHNR, CDR2 FQNEAQ (reference sequence). Losses at the gene ends were 5 bases for V and 3 bases for J; bases not matched to a gene: 7. This CDR3 has 14 amino acids. CDR3 nucleotides: TGTGCCAGCAGCGAACCGGGACAGTTCTACGAGCAGTACTTC. Its protein product is CASSEPGQFYEQYF.

The chain is built from TRBV7-8 and TRBJ1-5; tentatively, D is TRBD1 (5 bases). Germline V gene data show CDR1 as SGHVS and CDR2 as FQNEAQ. This CDR3 spans 15 amino acids. Trimming took off 5 bases at V and 5 bases at J, with 16 bases between the two ends. For the CDR3, the DNA is TGTGCCAGCAGCGTATATGGGACGGGGTATCAGCCCCAGCATTTT. This encodes CASSVYGTGYQPQHF. Complete variable domain (other parts from reference TRBV7-8 and TRBJ1-5): GAGVSQSPRYKVAKRGQDVALRCDPISGHVSLFWYQQALGQGPEFLTYFQNEAQLDKSGLPSDRFFAERPEGSVSTLKIQRTQQEDSAVYLCASSVYGTGYQPQHFGDGTRLSIL.

This clone appeared a single time. Here the CDR3 reads CASWRDEQFF. DNA of the CDR3: TGTGCCAGCTGGAGGGATGAGCAGTTCTTC. The V and J genes are TRBV6-6 and TRBJ2-1, with a tentative D call TRBD2 (6 bases). Trimming took 8 bases from V and 8 from J, leaving 7 bases between them. Germline V CDR1 and CDR2: MNHNY, SVGAGI (reference sequence). The CDR3 contains 10 residues.

Comment on this clone: This sample also contains other DNA sequences that code for the same CDR3. The V and J genes are TRBV27 and TRBJ1-5; 7 bases match TRBD1. The germline V gene has CDR1 MNHEY and CDR2 SMNVEV (reference sequence). Unmatched junction bases numbered 2, after V lost 4 bases and J lost 2 bases. The CDR3 spans 14 residues. For the CDR3, the DNA is TGTGCCAGCAGTTATACAGGGGGCAATCAGCCCCAGCATTTT. This encodes CASSYTGGNQPQHF.

The V call is TRBV7-2, the J call TRBJ1-3, with D perhaps matching TRBD1 (6 bases). Germline lookup yields CDR1 SGHTA and CDR2 FQGNSA. There are 16 residues in the CDR3. V lost 5 bases and J 0 bases, leaving 14 bases between the germline ends. CDR3 in amino acids: CASSPWGQGSGNTIYF. The CDR3 DNA sequence: TGTGCCAGCAGCCCCTGGGGGCAAGGCTCTGGAAACACCATATATTTT. Combining the CDR3 with reference TRBV7-2 and TRBJ1-3 gives the whole variable domain GAGVSQSPSNKVTEKGKDVELRCDPISGHTALYWYRQSLGQGLEFLIYFQGNSAPDKSGLPSDRFSAERTGGSVSTLTIQRTQQEDSAVYLCASSPWGQGSGNTIYFGEGSWLTVV.

The V call is TRBV4-3, the J call TRBJ1-2; TRBD1 matches at 8 bases. This CDR3 contains 17 residues. The junction had 13 bases not matched to a gene; V was cut back by 3 bases and J by 4 bases. Germline V gene lookup returns CDR1 LGHNA and CDR2 YSLEER. The CDR3 DNA is TGCGCCAGCAGCCACAGGTCAGACAGGGGAGCAGGCTATGGCTACACCTTC. This gives the protein CASSHRSDRGAGYGYTF.

The chain employs TRBV9 and TRBJ1-2; 7 positions match TRBD1. The CDR3 totals 19 residues. Germline values: CDR1 SGDLS, CDR2 YYNGEE. Trimming cost V 0 bases and J 1 base; bases outside gene matches: 15. The CDR3 loop reads CASSVARGQDTKNNYGYTF. As DNA, the CDR3 is TGTGCCAGCAGCGTAGCCCGAGGACAGGACACCAAAAATAACTATGGCTACACCTTC. Full variable domain (outside the CDR3, taken from reference TRBV9 and TRBJ1-2): DSGVTQTPKHLITATGQRVTLRCSPRSGDLSVYWYQQSLDQGLQFLIQYYNGEERAKGNILERFSAQQFPDLHSELNLSSLELGDSALYFCASSVARGQDTKNNYGYTFGSGTRLTVV.

As for this clone: The same CDR3 also results from other DNA sequences found in this sample. The chain carries TRBV13 and TRBJ2-3, with a possible D match to TRBD2 (5 bases). This CDR3 spans 14 amino acids. V dropped 1 base and J dropped 3 bases, with 8 bases sitting between them. The V gene's germline CDR1 is PRHDT and CDR2 FYEKMQ (reference sequence). CDR3 loop: CASSLEGGTDTQYF. The CDR3 region has the DNA TGTGCCAGCAGCTTAGAAGGCGGGACAGATACGCAGTATTTT. The full variable domain, completed using reference TRBV13 and TRBJ2-3, is AAGVIQSPRHLIKEKRETATLKCYPIPRHDTVYWYQQGPGQDPQFLISFYEKMQSDKGSIPDRFSAQQFSDYHSELNMSSLELGDSALYFCASSLEGGTDTQYFGPGTRLTVL.

This chain uses TRBV7-8 with TRBJ2-3; 12 bases match TRBD1. The CDR3 contains 17 residues. Germline values: CDR1 SGHVS, CDR2 FQNEAQ. V dropped 2 bases and J dropped 4; count of bases not matched to a gene: 7. The CDR3 DNA is TGTGCCAGCAGCTTACCGGGACAGGGGGCTTCACCAGATACGCAGTATTTT. This gives the protein CASSLPGQGASPDTQYF. The variable domain in full, with the rest retrieved from reference TRBV7-8 and TRBJ2-3, is GAGVSQSPRYKVAKRGQDVALRCDPISGHVSLFWYQQALGQGPEFLTYFQNEAQLDKSGLPSDRFFAERPEGSVSTLKIQRTQQEDSAVYLCASSLPGQGASPDTQYFGPGTRLTVL.

The chain links TRBV9 to TRBJ2-3, with 11 bases matching TRBD2. CDR3 length equals 16 residues. Germline-derived CDR1 and CDR2 are SGDLS and YYNGEE. V dropped 3 bases and J dropped 0; count of bases not matched to a gene: 3. This CDR3 is CASSDRTSGSTDTQYF. The CDR3 nucleotides are TGTGCCAGCAGCGACAGGACTAGCGGGAGCACAGATACGCAGTATTTT.

This sequence joins TRBV15 and TRBJ1-2; TRBD1 might be the D (6 bases). Between the trimmed V and J ends, which lost 5 bases and 5 bases, there was a span of 15 bases. The CDR3 is made up of 14 amino acids. CDR1 and CDR2 (germline): LNHNV, YYDKDF (reference sequence). The CDR3 reads CATSRKDSLYGYTF. CDR3 in DNA: TGTGCCACCAGCCGAAAGGACAGCTTATATGGCTACACCTTC.

On this clone itself: Other DNA variants within this sample encode the same CDR3. This chain joins TRBV19 and TRBJ2-7, with D uncertain. CDR1 is LNHDA, CDR2 SQIVND, per germline (reference sequence). The germline V and J ends were trimmed by 2 bases and 0 bases, with 5 bases remaining between them. The CDR3 is 13 amino acids. The CDR3 DNA reads TGTGCCAGTAGTATATCCAGCTCCTACGAGCAGTACTTC. Its translation: CASSISSSYEQYF.

V usage is TRBV6-4 and J usage is TRBJ2-3; D may correspond to TRBD1 or TRBD2 (5 bases each). This CDR3 region has 17 residues. Trimming took 0 bases from V and 2 from J, leaving 15 bases between them. CDR1 MRHNA and CDR2 SNTAGT come from the germline V gene. The DNA for the CDR3 is TGTGCCAGCAGTGACTCGGGGCTCCGGGACCCCACAGATACGCAGTATTTT. Its protein product is CASSDSGLRDPTDTQYF.

V and J are TRBV9 and TRBJ1-6; TRBD1 is a possible D gene (5 bases). This CDR3 spans 15 amino acids. Trimming took off 3 bases at V and 2 bases at J, with 9 bases between the two ends. Germline CDR1 reads SGDLS; CDR2 reads YYNGEE. CDR3 sequence: CASSEDSAYNSPLHF. CDR3 nucleotide sequence: TGTGCCAGCAGCGAAGACAGTGCCTATAATTCACCCCTCCACTTT.

This sequence joins TRBV7-2 and TRBJ2-7; 11 positions match TRBD2. J gave up 3 bases and V 1 base, and 8 bases lay outside the gene matches. The CDR3 is 17 residues long. Looked up from germline, CDR1 is SGHTA and CDR2 is FQGNSA. CDR3: CASSLVPGGLAGYEQYF. CDR3 bases: TGTGCCAGCAGCTTAGTCCCGGGTGGACTAGCGGGCTACGAGCAGTACTTC. Based on the CDR3 plus reference TRBV7-2 and TRBJ2-7, the full variable domain is GAGVSQSPSNKVTEKGKDVELRCDPISGHTALYWYRQSLGQGLEFLIYFQGNSAPDKSGLPSDRFSAERTGGSVSTLTIQRTQQEDSAVYLCASSLVPGGLAGYEQYFGPGTRLTVT.

Turning to this clone: This same CDR3 is encoded by further DNA sequences in the sample. The chain joins TRBV27 to TRBJ2-5, with 7 positions matching TRBD1. Losses at the gene ends were 2 bases for V and 5 bases for J; bases not matched to a gene: 2. This CDR3 contains 13 residues. The germline gives CDR1 MNHEY, CDR2 SMNVEV (reference sequence). CDR3 nucleotides: TGTGCCAGCAGTTTAGACAGGGAGGAGACCCAGTACTTC. Its protein product is CASSLDREETQYF.

This clone was seen a single time. V is TRBV6-5 and J is TRBJ2-3; D unresolved. The V and J ends lost 6 bases and 4 bases respectively, with 11 bases between them. Germline CDR1 MNHEY, CDR2 SVGAGI. The CDR3 runs to 13 residues. CDR3 coding DNA: TGTGCCAGCAGCCCCTCCACGGCAGATACGCAGTATTTT. Protein: CASSPSTADTQYF.

The V and J genes are TRBV7-8 and TRBJ2-6; D gene ambiguous. This CDR3 contains 15 residues. The V and J ends lost 11 bases and 0 bases respectively, with 14 bases between them. Germline V gene sequence: CDR1 SGHVS, CDR2 FQNEAQ. CDR3: CAGREDSSGANVLTF. In DNA, the CDR3 is TGTGCCGGTAGGGAAGATTCCTCTGGGGCCAACGTCCTGACTTTC. Looking up the rest from reference TRBV7-8 and TRBJ2-6 gives the full variable domain: GAGVSQSPRYKVAKRGQDVALRCDPISGHVSLFWYQQALGQGPEFLTYFQNEAQLDKSGLPSDRFFAERPEGSVSTLKIQRTQQEDSAVYLCAGREDSSGANVLTFGAGSRLTVL.